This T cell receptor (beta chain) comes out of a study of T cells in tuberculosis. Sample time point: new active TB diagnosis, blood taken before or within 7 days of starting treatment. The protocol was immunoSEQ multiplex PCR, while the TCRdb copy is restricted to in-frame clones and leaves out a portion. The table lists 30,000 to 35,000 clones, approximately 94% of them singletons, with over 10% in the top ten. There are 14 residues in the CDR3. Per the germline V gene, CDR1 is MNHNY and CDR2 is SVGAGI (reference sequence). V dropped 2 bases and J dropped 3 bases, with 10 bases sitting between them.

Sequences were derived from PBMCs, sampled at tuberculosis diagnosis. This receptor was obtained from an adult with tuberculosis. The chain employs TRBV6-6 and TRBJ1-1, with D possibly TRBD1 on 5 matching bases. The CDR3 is CASSYREGDTEAFF. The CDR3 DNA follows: TGTGCCAGCAGTTACAGGGAAGGGGACACTGAAGCTTTCTTT.